The present TCR beta chain was sequenced within a study of shared clonotypes between healthy human individuals. General observations from the study: Few donors limited the genetic and exposure-history diversity represented. Researchers sampled only blood; tissue repertoires likely differ.

Each PCR replicate from the sorted subsets contained about 200 ng DNA, which is 30,000 or so T cell genomes. Produced via immunoSEQ multiplex PCR; TCRdb's table is partial and in-frame only. This sample has approximately 2.4 million clones; approximately 94% occur once, and the top ten carry less than 0.15%. Comments on this clone: Its antigen is unidentified.

The study separated CD4+ cells into CD45RA+ naive and CD45RA-negative memory subsets. Sequences were obtained from naive CD4+ T cells sorted from blood. Subset here: CD45RA+ positively selected. This TCR came from a man aged 18 to 30 in good health.

The CDR3 region is CASSVAVDTGELFF. CDR3 sequence (DNA): TGTGCCAGCAGCGTTGCGGTGGACACCGGGGAGCTGTTTTTT. The chain carries TRBV9 and TRBJ2-2; no clear D gene. The CDR3 totals 14 residues. Trimming cost V 2 bases and J 3 bases, with 8 bases left between them. In germline, CDR1 is SGDLS, CDR2 YYNGEE.